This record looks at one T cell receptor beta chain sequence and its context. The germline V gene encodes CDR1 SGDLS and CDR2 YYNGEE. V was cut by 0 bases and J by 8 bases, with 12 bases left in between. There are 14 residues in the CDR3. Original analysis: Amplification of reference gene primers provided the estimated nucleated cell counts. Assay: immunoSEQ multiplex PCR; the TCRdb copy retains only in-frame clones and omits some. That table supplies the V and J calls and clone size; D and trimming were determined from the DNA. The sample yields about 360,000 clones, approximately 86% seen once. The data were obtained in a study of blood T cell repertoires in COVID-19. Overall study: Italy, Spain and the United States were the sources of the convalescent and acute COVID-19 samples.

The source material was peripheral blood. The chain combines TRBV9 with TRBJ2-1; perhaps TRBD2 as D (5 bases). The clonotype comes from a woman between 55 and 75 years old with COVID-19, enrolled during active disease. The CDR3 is CASSVATGMYEQFF. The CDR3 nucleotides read TGTGCCAGCAGCGTAGCTACGGGGATGTATGAGCAGTTCTTC.